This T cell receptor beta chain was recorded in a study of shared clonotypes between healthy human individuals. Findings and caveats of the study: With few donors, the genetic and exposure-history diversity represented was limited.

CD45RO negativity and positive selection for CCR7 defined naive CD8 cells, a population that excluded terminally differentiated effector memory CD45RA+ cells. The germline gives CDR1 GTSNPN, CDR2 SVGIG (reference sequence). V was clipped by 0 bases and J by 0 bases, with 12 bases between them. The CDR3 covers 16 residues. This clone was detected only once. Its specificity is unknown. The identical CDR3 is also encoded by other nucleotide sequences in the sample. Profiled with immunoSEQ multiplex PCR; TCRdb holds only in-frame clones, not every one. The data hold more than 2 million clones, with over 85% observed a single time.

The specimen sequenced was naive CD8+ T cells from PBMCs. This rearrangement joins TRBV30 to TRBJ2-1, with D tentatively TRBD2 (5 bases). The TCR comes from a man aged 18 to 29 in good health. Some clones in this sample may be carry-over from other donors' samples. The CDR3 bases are TGTGCCTGGAGTGTACTAAGCGGAAGCTCCTACAATGAGCAGTTCTTC. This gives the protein CAWSVLSGSSYNEQFF.